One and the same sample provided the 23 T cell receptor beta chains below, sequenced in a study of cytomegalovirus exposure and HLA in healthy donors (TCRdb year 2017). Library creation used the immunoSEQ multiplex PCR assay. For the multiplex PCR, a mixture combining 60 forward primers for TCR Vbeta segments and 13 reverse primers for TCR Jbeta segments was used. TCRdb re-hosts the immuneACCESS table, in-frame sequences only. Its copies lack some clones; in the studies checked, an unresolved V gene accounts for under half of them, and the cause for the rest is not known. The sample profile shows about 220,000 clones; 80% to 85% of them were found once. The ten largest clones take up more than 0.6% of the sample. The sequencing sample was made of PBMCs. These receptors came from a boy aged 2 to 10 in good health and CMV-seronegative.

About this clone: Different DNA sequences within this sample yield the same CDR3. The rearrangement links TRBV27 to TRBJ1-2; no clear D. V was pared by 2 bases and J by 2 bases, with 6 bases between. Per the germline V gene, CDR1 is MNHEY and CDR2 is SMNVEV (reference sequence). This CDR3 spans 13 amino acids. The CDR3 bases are TGTGCCAGCAGTTTAACGGTGAACTATGGCTACACCTTC. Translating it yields CASSLTVNYGYTF.

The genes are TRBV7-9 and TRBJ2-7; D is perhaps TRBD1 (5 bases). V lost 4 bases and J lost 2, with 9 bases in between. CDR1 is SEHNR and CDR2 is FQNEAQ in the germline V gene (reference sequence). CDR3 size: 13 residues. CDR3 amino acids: CASSSDRTYEQYF. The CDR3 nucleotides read TGTGCCAGCAGCTCAGACAGAACCTACGAGCAGTACTTC. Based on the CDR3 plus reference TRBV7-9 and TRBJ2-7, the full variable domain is DTGVSQNPRHKITKRGQNVTFRCDPISEHNRLYWYRQTLGQGPEFLTYFQNEAQLEKSRLLSDRFSAERPKGSFSTLEIQRTEQGDSAMYLCASSSDRTYEQYFGPGTRLTVT.

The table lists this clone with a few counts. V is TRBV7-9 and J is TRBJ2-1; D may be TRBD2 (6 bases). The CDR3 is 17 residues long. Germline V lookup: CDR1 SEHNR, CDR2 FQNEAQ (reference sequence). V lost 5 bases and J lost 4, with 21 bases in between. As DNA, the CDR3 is TGTGCCAGCAGCCTTCTGGGAGGACCAATAATTTACAATGAGCAGTTCTTC. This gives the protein CASSLLGGPIIYNEQFF. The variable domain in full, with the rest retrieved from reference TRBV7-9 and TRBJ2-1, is DTGVSQNPRHKITKRGQNVTFRCDPISEHNRLYWYRQTLGQGPEFLTYFQNEAQLEKSRLLSDRFSAERPKGSFSTLEIQRTEQGDSAMYLCASSLLGGPIIYNEQFFGPGTRLTVL.

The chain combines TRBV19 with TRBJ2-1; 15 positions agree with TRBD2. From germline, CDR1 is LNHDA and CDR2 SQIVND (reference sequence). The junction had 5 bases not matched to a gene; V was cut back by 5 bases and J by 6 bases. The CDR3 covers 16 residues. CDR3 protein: CASSRTSGRGGNEQFF. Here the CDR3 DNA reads TGTGCCAGTAGTCGGACTAGCGGGAGGGGGGGCAATGAGCAGTTCTTC.

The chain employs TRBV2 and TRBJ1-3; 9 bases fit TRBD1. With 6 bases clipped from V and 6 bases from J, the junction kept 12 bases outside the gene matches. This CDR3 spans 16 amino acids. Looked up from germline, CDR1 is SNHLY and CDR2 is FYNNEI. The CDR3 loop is CASSLGTGLNSNTIYF. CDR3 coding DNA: TGTGCCAGCAGCCTAGGGACAGGGCTTAACTCAAACACCATATATTTT. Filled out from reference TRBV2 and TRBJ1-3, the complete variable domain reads EPEVTQTPSHQVTQMGQEVILRCVPISNHLYFYWYRQILGQKVEFLVSFYNNEISEKSEIFDDQFSVERPDGSNFTLKIRSTKLEDSAMYFCASSLGTGLNSNTIYFGEGSWLTVV.

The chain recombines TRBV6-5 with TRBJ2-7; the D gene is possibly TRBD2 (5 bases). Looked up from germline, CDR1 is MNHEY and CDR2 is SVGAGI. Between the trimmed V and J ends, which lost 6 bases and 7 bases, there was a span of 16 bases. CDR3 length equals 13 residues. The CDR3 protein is CASRRSGVGEQYF. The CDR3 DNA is TGTGCCAGCAGGCGTTCCGGGGTCGGGGAGCAGTACTTC.

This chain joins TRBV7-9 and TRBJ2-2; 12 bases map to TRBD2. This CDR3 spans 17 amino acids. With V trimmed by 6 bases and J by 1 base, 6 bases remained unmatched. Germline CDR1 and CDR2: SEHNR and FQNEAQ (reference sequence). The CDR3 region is CASRPTTSGRNTGELFF. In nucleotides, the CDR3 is TGTGCCAGCAGACCTACGACTAGCGGGAGGAACACCGGGGAGCTGTTTTTT.

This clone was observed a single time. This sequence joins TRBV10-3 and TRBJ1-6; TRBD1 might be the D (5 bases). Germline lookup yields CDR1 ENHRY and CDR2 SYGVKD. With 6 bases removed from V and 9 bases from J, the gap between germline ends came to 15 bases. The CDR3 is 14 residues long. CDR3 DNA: TGTGCCATCAGGGAGCAGGAGGGGAGTTCACCCCTCCACTTT. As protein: CAIREQEGSSPLHF.

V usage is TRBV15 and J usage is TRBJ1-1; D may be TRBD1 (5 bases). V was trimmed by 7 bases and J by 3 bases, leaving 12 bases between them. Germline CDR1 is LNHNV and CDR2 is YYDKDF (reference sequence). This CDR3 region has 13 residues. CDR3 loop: CATTAGGDTEAFF. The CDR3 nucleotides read TGTGCCACCACCGCGGGGGGTGACACTGAAGCTTTCTTT.

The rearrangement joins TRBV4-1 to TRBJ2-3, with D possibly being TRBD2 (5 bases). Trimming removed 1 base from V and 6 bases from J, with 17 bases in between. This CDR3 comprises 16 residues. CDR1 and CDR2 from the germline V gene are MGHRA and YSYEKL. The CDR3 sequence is CASSQVARAKRDTQYF. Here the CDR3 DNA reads TGCGCCAGCAGCCAAGTTGCGCGGGCGAAGAGGGATACGCAGTATTTT.

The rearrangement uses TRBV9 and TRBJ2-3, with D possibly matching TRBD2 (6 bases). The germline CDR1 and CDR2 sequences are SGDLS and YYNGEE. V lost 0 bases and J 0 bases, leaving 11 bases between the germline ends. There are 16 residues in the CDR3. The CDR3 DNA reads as TGTGCCAGCAGCGTAGCGGCGGGAATAAGCACAGATACGCAGTATTTT. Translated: CASSVAAGISTDTQYF.

The CDR3 is CASSQRRDRDYGYTF. DNA of the CDR3: TGCGCCAGCAGCCAGCGAAGGGACAGGGACTATGGCTACACCTTC. The rearrangement links TRBV4-1 to TRBJ1-2, with 9 bases identical to TRBD1. The CDR3 sequence is 15 residues long. The V gene end was trimmed by 3 bases and the J gene end by 3 bases; junction bases not matched to a gene: 5. CDR1 and CDR2 (germline): MGHRA, YSYEKL.

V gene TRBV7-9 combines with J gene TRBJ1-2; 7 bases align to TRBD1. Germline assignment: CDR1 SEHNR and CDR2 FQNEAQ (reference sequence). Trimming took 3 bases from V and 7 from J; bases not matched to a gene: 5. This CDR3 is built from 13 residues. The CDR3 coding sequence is TGTGCCAGCAGCTTTGAGGGGGCATCTGGCTACACCTTC. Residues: CASSFEGASGYTF.

The CDR3 DNA sequence: TGTGCCAGCAGTGAAGTGCGGTGGTTAGGATACAATGAGCAGTTCTTC. Its translation: CASSEVRWLGYNEQFF. The V call is TRBV2, the J call TRBJ2-1; unclear D gene. Trimming removed 1 base at V and 4 bases at J, with 14 bases between. The CDR3 runs to 16 residues. CDR1 SNHLY and CDR2 FYNNEI come from the germline V gene.

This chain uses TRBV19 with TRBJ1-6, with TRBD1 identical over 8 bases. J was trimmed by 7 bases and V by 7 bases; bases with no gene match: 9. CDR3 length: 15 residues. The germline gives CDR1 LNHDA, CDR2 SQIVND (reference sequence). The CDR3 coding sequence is TGTGCCAGTACCTACAGGGGGGGGGTGAATTCACCCCTCCACTTT. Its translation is CASTYRGGVNSPLHF.

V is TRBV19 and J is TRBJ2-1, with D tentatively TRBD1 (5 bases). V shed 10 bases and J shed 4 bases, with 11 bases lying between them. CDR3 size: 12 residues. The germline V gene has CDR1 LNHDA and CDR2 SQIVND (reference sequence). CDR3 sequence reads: CATLSGYNEQFF. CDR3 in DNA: TGTGCCACCTTATCAGGGTACAATGAGCAGTTCTTC.

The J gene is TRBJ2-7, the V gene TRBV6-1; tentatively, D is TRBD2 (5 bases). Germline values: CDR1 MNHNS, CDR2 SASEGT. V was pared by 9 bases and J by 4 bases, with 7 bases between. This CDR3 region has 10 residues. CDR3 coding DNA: TGTGCCAGTGGACTGTACGAGCAGTACTTC. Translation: CASGLYEQYF.

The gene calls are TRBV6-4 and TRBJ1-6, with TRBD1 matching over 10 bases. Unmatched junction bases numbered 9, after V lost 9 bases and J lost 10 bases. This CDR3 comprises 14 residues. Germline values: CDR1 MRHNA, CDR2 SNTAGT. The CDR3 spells CASRGTGEGSPLHF. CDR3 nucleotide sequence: TGTGCCAGTCGCGGGACAGGGGAAGGATCACCCCTCCACTTT.

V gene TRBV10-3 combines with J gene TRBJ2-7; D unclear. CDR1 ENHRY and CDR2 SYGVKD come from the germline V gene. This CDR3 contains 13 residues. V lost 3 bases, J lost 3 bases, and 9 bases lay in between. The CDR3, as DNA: TGTGCCATCAGTGAACGGGTGTTCTACGAGCAGTACTTC. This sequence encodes CAISERVFYEQYF.

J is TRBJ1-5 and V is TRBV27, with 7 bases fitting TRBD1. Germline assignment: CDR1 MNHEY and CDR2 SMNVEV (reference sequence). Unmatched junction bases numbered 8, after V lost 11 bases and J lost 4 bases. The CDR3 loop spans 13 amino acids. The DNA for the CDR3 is TGTGCCTCAGGGCAGGGGGTAAATCAGCCCCAGCATTTT. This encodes CASGQGVNQPQHF.

CDR3 sequence reads: CASSVDRTGIVSGYTF. In DNA form, the CDR3 reads TGTGCCAGCAGCGTAGATCGGACAGGGATTGTAAGTGGCTACACCTTC. This sequence joins TRBV9 and TRBJ1-2; 8 nucleotides agree with TRBD1. Germline V gives CDR1 SGDLS, CDR2 YYNGEE. CDR3 length equals 16 residues. V was pared by 0 bases and J by 7 bases, with 11 bases of the junction left unmatched.

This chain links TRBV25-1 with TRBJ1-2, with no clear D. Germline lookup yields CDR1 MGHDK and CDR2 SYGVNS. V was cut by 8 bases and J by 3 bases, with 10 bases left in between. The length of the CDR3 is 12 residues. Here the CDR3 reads CASSWGDYGYTF. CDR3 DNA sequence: TGTGCCAGCTCCTGGGGAGACTATGGCTACACCTTC.

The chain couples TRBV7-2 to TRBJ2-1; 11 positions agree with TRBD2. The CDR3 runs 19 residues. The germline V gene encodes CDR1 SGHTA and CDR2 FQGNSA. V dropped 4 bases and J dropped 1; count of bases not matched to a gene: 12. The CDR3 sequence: CASSSSGTSGLKSYNEQFF. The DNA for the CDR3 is TGTGCCAGCAGCTCTTCCGGGACTAGCGGTTTAAAGTCCTACAATGAGCAGTTCTTC.